These 6 T cell receptor beta chains originate from one sample sequenced in a study of blood T cell repertoires in COVID-19. Repertoires were generated with immunoSEQ multiplex PCR, while TCRdb's copy carries only in-frame clones and drops some. This repertoire shows about 190,000 clones, roughly 80% found once; its top ten account for less than 9.5%. The sequencing sample was made of peripheral blood. The receptors stem from a woman in her sixties or seventies with COVID-19, enrolled during active disease.

The CDR3 reads CASRSPQYQETQYF. The CDR3 bases are TGTGCCAGCCGTTCCCCCCAGTACCAAGAGACCCAGTACTTC. The V gene is TRBV6-2 or TRBV6-3, the J gene TRBJ2-5; D unclear. V lost 8 bases and J 0 bases, leaving 13 bases between the germline ends. The CDR3 loop spans 14 amino acids. In germline, CDR1 is MNHEY, CDR2 SVGEGT.

V and J are TRBV18 and TRBJ1-6, with TRBD1 as a possible D gene (5 bases). The CDR3 is 15 amino acids. V shed 5 bases and J shed 7 bases, with 15 bases lying between them. The germline CDR1 and CDR2 sequences are KGHSH and LQKENI. CDR3 in amino acids: CASSGTRGYNSPLHF. CDR3 DNA: TGTGCCAGCTCAGGAACGCGGGGGTACAATTCACCCCTCCACTTT.

The chain combines TRBV5-4 with TRBJ2-2, with D maybe TRBD1 (6 bases). The germline V gene encodes CDR1 SGHNT and CDR2 YYREEE (reference sequence). There are 16 residues in the CDR3. The germline V and J ends were trimmed by 7 bases and 0 bases, with 16 bases remaining between them. In nucleotides, the CDR3 is TGTGCCAGCGAGCTTGGGGCAGGGGCGAACACCGGGGAGCTGTTTTTT. This sequence encodes CASELGAGANTGELFF.

The genes are TRBV5-4 and TRBJ2-7; 7 bases align to TRBD1. CDR3 length: 14 residues. CDR1 and CDR2 from the germline V gene are SGHNT and YYREEE (reference sequence). The CDR3 DNA follows: TGTGCTACCCAACCGTTTGACAGGGAATACGAGCAGTACTTC. As protein: CATQPFDREYEQYF.

The chain joins TRBV6-5 to TRBJ2-1; D ambiguous. The ends were cut back, 6 bases at V and 9 bases at J, with 21 bases in the middle. Germline CDR1 and CDR2: MNHEY and SVGAGI. CDR3 length: 15 residues. The CDR3 sequence is CASSREPLPPSEQFF. The DNA of the CDR3 is TGTGCCAGCAGCCGAGAACCCCTCCCCCCCTCTGAGCAGTTCTTC.

The gene calls are TRBV15 and TRBJ2-5; 10 nucleotides align to TRBD1. This CDR3 spans 19 amino acids. The germline gives CDR1 LNHNV, CDR2 YYDKDF (reference sequence). J gave up 5 bases and V 3 bases, and 18 bases lay outside the gene matches. The CDR3 DNA follows: TGTGCCACCAGCAGGGGCACCCTAGGACAGGGGGGTAAGGGGGAGACCCAGTACTTC. Its protein is CATSRGTLGQGGKGETQYF.